A selection of T cell receptor beta chains follows, all from one sample in a study of T cell responses to AZD1222 COVID-19 vaccine. Here immunoSEQ multiplex PCR was the method, and the copy in TCRdb shows in-frame clones only, minus some. The table has tens of thousands of clones, 65% to 90% seen once. Sequences were derived from peripheral blood, sampled on day 0 of AZD1222 vaccination. All receptors derive from an adult in good health. CDR3s include the opening cysteine and the closing phenylalanine or tryptophan. A D gene is named only where the DNA matches it firmly. The size entry is marked missing in some rows and otherwise reads once, few, many or a size class.

v_call	clone_size	j_call	d_call	cdr3_nt	cdr3_aa
TRBV4-1	.	TRBJ1-5	.	TGCGCCAGCAGCCAAGATCCGGGGGTCCAGCCCCAGCATTTT	CASSQDPGVQPQHF
TRBV6-5	.	TRBJ2-3	TRBD1	TGTGCCAGCAGCCAAAGGACAGGGGTTTCAGATACGCAGTATTTT	CASSQRTGVSDTQYF
TRBV9	.	TRBJ1-2	.	TGTGCCAGCAGCGTAGATACGTCCGGTTATGGCTACACCTTC	CASSVDTSGYGYTF
TRBV7-8	.	TRBJ2-7	.	TGTGCCAGCAGCTTAGTGGGCAGGGGGGCCTACGAGCAGTACTTC	CASSLVGRGAYEQYF
TRBV6-5	.	TRBJ2-1	.	TGTGCCAGCAGCCTCGGGACCGAGCAGTTCTTC	CASSLGTEQFF
TRBV6-5	.	TRBJ2-7	.	TGTGCCAGCTATTCAACAAGGGTTCTCGAGCAGTACTTC	CASYSTRVLEQYF
TRBV30	once	TRBJ1-3	.	TGTGCCTGGAGTGTACACAGTCCCTCTGGAAACACCATATATTTT	CAWSVHSPSGNTIYF
TRBV2	medium-sized	TRBJ2-7	.	TGTGCCAGCGGGGACATCTCCTACGAGCAGTACTTC	CASGDISYEQYF
TRBV30	.	TRBJ1-1	.	TGTGCCTGGAGTGTACAAGAGAACACTGAAGCTTTCTTT	CAWSVQENTEAFF
TRBV2	once	TRBJ2-5	TRBD2	TGTGCCAGCTCCGGGACTACCAAACAAGAGACCCAGTACTTC	CASSGTTKQETQYF
TRBV5-5	.	TRBJ1-2	TRBD1	TGTGCCAGCAGCTTATTCCAGGGACAGCCCTATGGCTACACCTTC	CASSLFQGQPYGYTF
TRBV28	.	TRBJ1-3	.	TGTGCCAGCAGTTTTTCCGGCGGACACCTTGGAAACACCATATATTTT	CASSFSGGHLGNTIYF
TRBV18	.	TRBJ1-1	TRBD1	TGTGCCAGCTCCCCGTCCCGGACAGGCGTCACTGAAGCTTTCTTT	CASSPSRTGVTEAFF
TRBV6-6	.	TRBJ1-4	.	TGTGCCAGCAGTGCCCCTTCGGTTGCAACTAATGAAAAACTGTTTTTT	CASSAPSVATNEKLFF
TRBV18	.	TRBJ2-3	.	TGTGCCAGCTCACCAAACACAGATACGCAGTATTTT	CASSPNTDTQYF
TRBV4-2	.	TRBJ2-7	.	TGTGCCAGCAGCCCCGGTGCCTACGAGCAGTACTTC	CASSPGAYEQYF
TRBV28	few	TRBJ1-2	TRBD1	TGTGCCAGCAGGCGACAGGGGGAAAACTATGGCTACACCTTC	CASRRQGENYGYTF
TRBV5-1	.	TRBJ2-3	.	TGCGCCAGCAGCCCGGACATAGCTAGCACAGATACGCAGTATTTT	CASSPDIASTDTQYF
TRBV4-2	.	TRBJ1-3	.	TGTGCCAGCAGCCCTCTCTCTGATTCACTTACCGACACCATATATTTT	CASSPLSDSLTDTIYF
TRBV7-8	.	TRBJ2-2	.	TGTGCCAGCAGCTATCCCCCCACAGGGATCAACACCGGGGAGCTGTTTTTT	CASSYPPTGINTGELFF
TRBV27	.	TRBJ2-3	.	TGTGCCACATCGCGGGGTCGGCCAGATACGCAGTATTTT	CATSRGRPDTQYF
TRBV2	.	TRBJ2-3	.	TGTGCCAGCAGTGGTGGGGGGCTCTCTAGCACAGATACGCAGTATTTT	CASSGGGLSSTDTQYF
TRBV7-8	.	TRBJ2-7	TRBD1	TGTGCCAGCAGCTTGTCCACGGGACAGGTGAGCTCCTACGAGCAGTACTTC	CASSLSTGQVSSYEQYF
TRBV6-1	.	TRBJ2-7	TRBD2	TGTGCCAGCAGTGAAGCCCAGCGGGGGCGCGAGCAGTACTTC	CASSEAQRGREQYF
TRBV19	.	TRBJ2-2	.	TGTGCCAGTAGTATAAGGCAGGGCCGGCTTACCGGGGAGCTGTTTTTT	CASSIRQGRLTGELFF
TRBV19	.	TRBJ1-5	.	TGTGCCAGTACCAAATGGGGGGGGACAAAAGATCAGCCCCAGCATTTT	CASTKWGGTKDQPQHF
TRBV5-1	.	TRBJ1-4	.	TGCGCCAGCAGCTTTGACGGGGGACGGGAAAAACTGTTTTTT	CASSFDGGREKLFF
TRBV19	.	TRBJ1-2	TRBD1	TGTGCCAGTAGTACGCGAGGGACAGGGCATGGCTACACCTTC	CASSTRGTGHGYTF